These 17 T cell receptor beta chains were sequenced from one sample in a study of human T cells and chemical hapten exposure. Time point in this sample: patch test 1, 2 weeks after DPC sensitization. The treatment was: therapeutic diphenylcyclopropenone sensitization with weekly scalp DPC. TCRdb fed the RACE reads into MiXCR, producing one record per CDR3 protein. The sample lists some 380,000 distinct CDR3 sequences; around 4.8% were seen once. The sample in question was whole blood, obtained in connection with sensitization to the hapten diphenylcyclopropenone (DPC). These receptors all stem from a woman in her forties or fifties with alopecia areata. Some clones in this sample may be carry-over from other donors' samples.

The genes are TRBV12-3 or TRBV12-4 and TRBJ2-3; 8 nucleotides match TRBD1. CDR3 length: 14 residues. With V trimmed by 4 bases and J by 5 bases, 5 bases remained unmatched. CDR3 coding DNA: TGTGCCAGCAGTTCCCCCGGACAGGGAGATACGCAGTATTTT. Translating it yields CASSSPGQGDTQYF.

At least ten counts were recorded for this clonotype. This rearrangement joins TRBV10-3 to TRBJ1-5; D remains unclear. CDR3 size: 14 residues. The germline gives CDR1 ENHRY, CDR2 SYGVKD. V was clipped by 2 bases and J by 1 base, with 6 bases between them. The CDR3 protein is CAISEGGSNQPQHF. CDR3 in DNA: TGTGCCATCAGTGAGGGAGGCAGCAATCAGCCCCAGCATTTT.

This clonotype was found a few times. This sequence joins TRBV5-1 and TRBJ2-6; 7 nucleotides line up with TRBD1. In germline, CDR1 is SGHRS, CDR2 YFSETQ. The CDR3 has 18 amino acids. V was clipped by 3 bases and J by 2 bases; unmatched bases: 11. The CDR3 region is CASSSFRDSVPGANVLTF. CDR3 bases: TGCGCCAGCAGCTCCTTCCGGGACAGCGTGCCTGGGGCCAACGTCCTGACTTTC.

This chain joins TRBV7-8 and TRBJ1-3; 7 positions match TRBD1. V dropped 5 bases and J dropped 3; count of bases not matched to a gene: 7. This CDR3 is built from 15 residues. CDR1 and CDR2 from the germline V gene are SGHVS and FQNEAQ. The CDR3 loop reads CASSRDRAVGNTIYF. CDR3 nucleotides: TGTGCCAGCAGCCGCGACAGGGCTGTTGGAAACACCATATATTTT.

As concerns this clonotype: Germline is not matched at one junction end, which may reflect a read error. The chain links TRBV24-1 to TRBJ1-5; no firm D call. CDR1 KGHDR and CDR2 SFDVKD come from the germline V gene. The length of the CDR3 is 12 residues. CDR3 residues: CATSDLGRPRNF. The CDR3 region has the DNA TGTGCCACCAGTGATTTGGGCAGGCCCAGGAATTTT.

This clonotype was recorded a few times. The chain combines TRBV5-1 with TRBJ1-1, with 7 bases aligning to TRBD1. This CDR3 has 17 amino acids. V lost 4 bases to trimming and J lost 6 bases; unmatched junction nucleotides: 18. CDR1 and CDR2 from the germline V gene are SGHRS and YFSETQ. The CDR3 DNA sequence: TGCGCCAGCAGCCCCAGCCTATATGACAGGGAGGGGCCTGAAGCTTTCTTT. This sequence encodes CASSPSLYDREGPEAFF.

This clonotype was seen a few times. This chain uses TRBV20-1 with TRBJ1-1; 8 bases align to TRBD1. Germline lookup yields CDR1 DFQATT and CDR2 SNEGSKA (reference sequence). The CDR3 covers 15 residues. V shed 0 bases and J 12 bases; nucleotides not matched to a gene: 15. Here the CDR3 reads CSARDRGGQGAKTFF. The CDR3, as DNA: TGCAGTGCTAGAGATCGGGGAGGGCAGGGGGCCAAGACTTTCTTT.

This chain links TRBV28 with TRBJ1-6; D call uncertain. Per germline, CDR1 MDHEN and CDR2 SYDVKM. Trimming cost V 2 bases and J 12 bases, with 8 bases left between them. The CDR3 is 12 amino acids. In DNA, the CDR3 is TGTGCCAGCAGTTTAGAGCTCTTACCCCTCCACTTT. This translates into CASSLELLPLHF. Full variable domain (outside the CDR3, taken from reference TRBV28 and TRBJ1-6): DVKVTQSSRYLVKRTGEKVFLECVQDMDHENMFWYRQDPGLGLRLIYFSYDVKMKEKGDIPEGYSVSREKKERFSLILESASTNQTSMYLCASSLELLPLHFGNGTRLTVT.

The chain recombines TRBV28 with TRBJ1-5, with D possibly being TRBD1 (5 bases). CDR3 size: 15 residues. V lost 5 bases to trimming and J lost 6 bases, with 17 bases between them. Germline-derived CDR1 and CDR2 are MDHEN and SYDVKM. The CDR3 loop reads CASSRGPTRGQPQHF. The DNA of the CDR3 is TGTGCCAGCAGTCGGGGACCGACACGGGGTCAGCCCCAGCATTTT.

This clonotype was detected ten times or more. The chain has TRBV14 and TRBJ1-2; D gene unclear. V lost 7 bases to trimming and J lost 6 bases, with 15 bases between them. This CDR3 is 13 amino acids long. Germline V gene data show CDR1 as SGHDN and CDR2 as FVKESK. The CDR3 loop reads CASTSSHRNGYTF. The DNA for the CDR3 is TGTGCCAGCACGTCCAGCCACCGGAATGGCTACACCTTC.

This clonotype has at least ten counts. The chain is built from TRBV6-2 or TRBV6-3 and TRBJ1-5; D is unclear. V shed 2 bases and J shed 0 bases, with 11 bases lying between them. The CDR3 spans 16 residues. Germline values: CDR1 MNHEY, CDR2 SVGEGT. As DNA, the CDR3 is TGTGCCAGCAGTTACGACCGGGTTATTAGCAATCAGCCCCAGCATTTT. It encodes CASSYDRVISNQPQHF.

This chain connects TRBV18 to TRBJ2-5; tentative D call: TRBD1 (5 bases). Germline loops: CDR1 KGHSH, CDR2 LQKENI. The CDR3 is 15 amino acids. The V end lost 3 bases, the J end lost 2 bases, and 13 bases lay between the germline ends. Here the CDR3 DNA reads TGTGCCAGCTCACCGTTGACAGACCAACAAGAGACCCAGTACTTC. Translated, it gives CASSPLTDQQETQYF.

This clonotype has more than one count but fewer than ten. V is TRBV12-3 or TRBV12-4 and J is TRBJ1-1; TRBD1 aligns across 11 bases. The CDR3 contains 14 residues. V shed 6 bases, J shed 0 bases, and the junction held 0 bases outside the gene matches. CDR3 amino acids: CASRDRGLNTEAFF. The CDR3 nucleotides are TGTGCCAGCAGGGACAGGGGGCTGAACACTGAAGCTTTCTTT.

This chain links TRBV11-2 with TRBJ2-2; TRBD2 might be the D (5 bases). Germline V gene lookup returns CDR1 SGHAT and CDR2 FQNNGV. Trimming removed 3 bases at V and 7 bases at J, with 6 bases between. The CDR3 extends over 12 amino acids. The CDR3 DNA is TGTGCCAGCAGCTTCGGGGTCGGGGAGCTGTTTTTT. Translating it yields CASSFGVGELFF.

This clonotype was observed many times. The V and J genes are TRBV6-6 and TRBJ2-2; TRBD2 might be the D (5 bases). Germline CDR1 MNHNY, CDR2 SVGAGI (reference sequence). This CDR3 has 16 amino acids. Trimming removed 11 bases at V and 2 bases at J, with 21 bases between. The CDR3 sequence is CAASPGSNLNTGELFF. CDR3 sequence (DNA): TGTGCCGCTTCTCCGGGGAGCAATCTTAACACCGGGGAGCTGTTTTTT.

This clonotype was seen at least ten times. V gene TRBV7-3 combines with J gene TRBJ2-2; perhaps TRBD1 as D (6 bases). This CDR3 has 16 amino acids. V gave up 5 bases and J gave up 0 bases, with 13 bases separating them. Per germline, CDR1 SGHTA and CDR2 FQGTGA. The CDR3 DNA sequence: TGTGCCAGCAGCCGTACCGGGACAACGAACACCGGGGAGCTGTTTTTT. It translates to CASSRTGTTNTGELFF.

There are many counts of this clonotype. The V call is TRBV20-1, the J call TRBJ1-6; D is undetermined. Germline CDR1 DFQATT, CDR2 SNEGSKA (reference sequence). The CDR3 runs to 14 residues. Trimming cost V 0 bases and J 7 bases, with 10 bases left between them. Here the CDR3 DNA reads TGCAGTGCTAGAGATCGCGGACCAAATTCACCCCTCCACTTT. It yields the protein CSARDRGPNSPLHF.